These 31 T cell receptor beta chains were sequenced from one sample in a study of blood T cell repertoires in COVID-19. Generated by immunoSEQ multiplex PCR, the TCRdb table keeps only in-frame clones and is missing some. Here the sample spans some 400,000 clones, 87% being singletons. The sample taken for sequencing was peripheral blood. The receptors originated from a woman in her sixties or seventies with COVID-19, enrolled during active disease.

This clone occurred a few times. The chain couples TRBV28 to TRBJ1-2; TRBD1 matches 7 bases. This CDR3 contains 15 residues. V trimming: 7 bases; J trimming: 4 bases; junction bases outside the gene matches: 12. The germline CDR1 and CDR2 sequences are MDHEN and SYDVKM. In nucleotides, the CDR3 is TGTGCCAGCAATGATGAAGGGGGCGTGTTCTATGGCTACACCTTC. Translating gives CASNDEGGVFYGYTF.

As DNA, the CDR3 is TGTGCCAGCAGCTTGGGGAGAGAGACCCAGTACTTC. It yields the protein CASSLGRETQYF. This rearrangement joins TRBV7-9 to TRBJ2-5, with D perhaps TRBD2 (5 bases). Germline lookup yields CDR1 SEHNR and CDR2 FQNEAQ (reference sequence). CDR3 size: 12 residues. The V end lost 3 bases, the J end lost 4 bases, and 6 bases lay between the germline ends.

The gene calls are TRBV5-1 and TRBJ1-1; D is perhaps TRBD1 (6 bases). The CDR3 extends over 12 amino acids. Germline values: CDR1 SGHRS, CDR2 YFSETQ. Between the trimmed V and J ends, which lost 0 bases and 10 bases, there was a span of 10 bases. The CDR3 is CASSLEWGRAFF. CDR3 bases: TGCGCCAGCAGCTTGGAATGGGGGCGAGCTTTCTTT.

This sequence joins TRBV5-1 and TRBJ2-7; D might be TRBD2 (5 bases). This CDR3 is built from 14 residues. Germline CDR1 and CDR2: SGHRS and YFSETQ. Trimming pared 4 bases from V and 4 bases from J, leaving 15 bases between. Here the CDR3 reads CASSPGGWEYEQYF. The DNA for the CDR3 is TGCGCCAGCAGCCCAGGCGGTTGGGAGTACGAGCAGTACTTC.

The chain combines TRBV6-5 with TRBJ1-5, with D possibly matching TRBD1 (6 bases). Deletions cut 5 bases from V and 2 bases from J, with 13 bases between. Germline V lookup: CDR1 MNHEY, CDR2 SVGAGI. The CDR3 spans 15 residues. The CDR3 bases are TGTGCCAGCAGTACAGGGAGACAGGGCAATCAGCCCCAGCATTTT. This encodes CASSTGRQGNQPQHF.

This clone was detected only a few times. The chain joins TRBV4-2 to TRBJ2-7; 11 bases fit TRBD2. The CDR3 contains 16 residues. J was trimmed by 4 bases and V by 3 bases; bases with no gene match: 8. CDR1 LGHNA and CDR2 YNFKEQ come from the germline V gene. As DNA, the CDR3 is TGTGCCAGCAGCCAGCCCTTGTTAGCGGGGGGGTACGAGCAGTACTTC. Its translation: CASSQPLLAGGYEQYF.

The rearrangement uses TRBV6-6 and TRBJ2-7; 7 positions agree with TRBD1. The V segment lost 6 bases and the J segment 0 bases; nucleotides outside the gene matches: 5. The CDR3 has 14 amino acids. From germline, CDR1 is MNHNY and CDR2 SVGAGI (reference sequence). The CDR3 protein is CASSTRDSSYEQYF. The CDR3 bases are TGTGCCAGCAGCACCCGGGACAGCTCCTACGAGCAGTACTTC.

The table lists this clone with a few counts. The chain uses TRBV3-1 (or the pseudogene TRBV3-2) and TRBJ1-6; D might be TRBD1 (5 bases). The CDR3 is 13 amino acids. V dropped 2 bases and J dropped 10 bases, with 9 bases sitting between them. CDR1 and CDR2 from the germline V gene are LGHDT and YNNKEL (reference sequence). CDR3 nucleotides: TGTGCCAGCAGCCAACTCGGGGGATCACCCCTCCACTTT. This gives the protein CASSQLGGSPLHF.

The V and J genes are TRBV7-6 and TRBJ2-1; 8 bases line up with TRBD2. CDR3 length: 17 amino acids. The V and J ends lost 1 base and 7 bases, in that order; junction bases with no gene match: 12. Germline V gene data show CDR1 as SGHVS and CDR2 as FNYEAQ. The CDR3 DNA is TGTGCCAGCAGCTTAGGGACTCCTCGGGGGGGGCGGAATGAGCAGTTCTTC. As protein: CASSLGTPRGGRNEQFF.

This chain links TRBV5-1 with TRBJ1-1; D gene unclear. V lost 0 bases and J 10 bases, leaving 19 bases between the germline ends. The CDR3 has 15 amino acids. Germline-derived CDR1 and CDR2 are SGHRS and YFSETQ. The CDR3 DNA follows: TGCGCCAGCAGCTTGGATCCTACCGCCTCAGGAGGAGCTTTCTTT. This translates into CASSLDPTASGGAFF.

The chain employs TRBV24-1 and TRBJ1-1; D may be TRBD1 (5 bases). Germline assignment: CDR1 KGHDR and CDR2 SFDVKD. The ends were cut back, 4 bases at V and 6 bases at J, with 11 bases in the middle. CDR3 size: 13 residues. The CDR3 reads CATSDGGYAEAFF. The CDR3 DNA reads TGTGCCACCAGTGACGGGGGTTACGCTGAAGCTTTCTTT.

The genes are TRBV7-9 and TRBJ1-3; tentatively, D is TRBD1 (5 bases). The germline gives CDR1 SEHNR, CDR2 FQNEAQ (reference sequence). V lost 3 bases and J 4 bases, leaving 13 bases between the germline ends. This CDR3 spans 15 amino acids. CDR3 region: CASSFGQVSGNTIYF. The CDR3 bases are TGTGCCAGCAGCTTTGGACAAGTAAGCGGAAACACCATATATTTT.

The chain recombines TRBV18 with TRBJ2-2; D ambiguous. V shed 2 bases and J shed 5 bases, with 6 bases lying between them. Per the germline V gene, CDR1 is KGHSH and CDR2 is LQKENI. This CDR3 comprises 13 residues. The CDR3 region is CASSPIRTGELFF. DNA of the CDR3: TGTGCCAGCTCACCAATCAGGACCGGGGAGCTGTTTTTT.

The chain is built from TRBV18 and TRBJ2-3, with D perhaps TRBD1 (5 bases). Deletions cut 0 bases from V and 1 base from J, with 14 bases between. The length of the CDR3 is 17 residues. The V gene's germline CDR1 is KGHSH and CDR2 LQKENI. CDR3 sequence: CASSPPGRVRGTDTQYF. The CDR3 DNA reads TGTGCCAGCTCACCACCGGGCAGGGTACGGGGCACAGATACGCAGTATTTT. Combining the CDR3 with reference TRBV18 and TRBJ2-3 gives the whole variable domain NAGVMQNPRHLVRRRGQEARLRCSPMKGHSHVYWYRQLPEEGLKFMVYLQKENIIDESGMPKERFSAEFPKEGPSILRIQQVVRGDSAAYFCASSPPGRVRGTDTQYFGPGTRLTVL.

The genes are TRBV19 and TRBJ1-3; 10 nucleotides agree with TRBD1. With 5 bases clipped from V and 0 bases from J, the junction kept 4 bases outside the gene matches. CDR1 LNHDA and CDR2 SQIVND come from the germline V gene (reference sequence). The CDR3 runs 16 residues. CDR3 nucleotides: TGTGCCAGTAGTTCTGGGACAGGGGTCTCTGGAAACACCATATATTTT. Residues: CASSSGTGVSGNTIYF.

J is TRBJ2-7 and V is TRBV28; 12 nucleotides line up with TRBD1. V shed 2 bases, J shed 5 bases, and the junction held 4 bases outside the gene matches. Germline values: CDR1 MDHEN, CDR2 SYDVKM. There are 15 residues in the CDR3. CDR3 in DNA: TGTGCCAGCAGTTTACCAGGGACAGGGGGCAACGAGCAGTACTTC. The encoded protein is CASSLPGTGGNEQYF.

The chain uses TRBV19 and TRBJ1-2; 9 nucleotides align to TRBD1. CDR1 and CDR2 from the germline V gene are LNHDA and SQIVND (reference sequence). V gave up 9 bases and J gave up 4 bases; unmatched junction bases: 18. The CDR3 has 17 amino acids. The CDR3 DNA reads TGTGCCAGCAATTCGTGGACAGGGGAAGTAGCGGGCTATGGCTACACCTTC. As protein: CASNSWTGEVAGYGYTF.

The chain has TRBV19 and TRBJ2-1; 11 nucleotides align to TRBD1. J was trimmed by 4 bases and V by 5 bases; bases with no gene match: 7. CDR3 length equals 16 residues. Germline values: CDR1 LNHDA, CDR2 SQIVND (reference sequence). The CDR3 protein is CASSSSGTGGYNEQFF. The CDR3 nucleotides read TGTGCCAGTAGTTCTTCCGGGACAGGGGGGTACAATGAGCAGTTCTTC.

This chain links TRBV6-5 with TRBJ1-5; a weak D match, TRBD1 (6 bases). Germline CDR1 MNHEY, CDR2 SVGAGI. V lost 6 bases and J 3 bases, leaving 12 bases between the germline ends. This CDR3 contains 14 residues. The CDR3 DNA reads as TGTGCCAGCAGCCCCCGGGACAACAATCAGCCCCAGCATTTT. Amino acid sequence: CASSPRDNNQPQHF.

The chain combines TRBV5-4 with TRBJ2-5, with 8 bases matching TRBD2. CDR1 is SGHNT, CDR2 YYREEE, per germline (reference sequence). Trimming at V came to 4 bases and at J to 4 bases, leaving 6 bases not matched to a gene. The CDR3 is made up of 14 amino acids. In DNA, the CDR3 is TGTGCCAGCAGCACCAGGACTAGCAGAGAGACCCAGTACTTC. This sequence encodes CASSTRTSRETQYF.

The V call is TRBV5-8, the J call TRBJ1-5; 8 bases fit TRBD1. Per the germline V gene, CDR1 is SGHTS and CDR2 is YDEGEE. Unmatched junction bases numbered 6, after V lost 2 bases and J lost 11 bases. The CDR3 extends over 13 amino acids. CDR3 sequence (DNA): TGTGCCAGCAGCTTACAGGGGGTCGAGGCCCAGCATTTT. Translated, it gives CASSLQGVEAQHF.

V gene TRBV5-1 combines with J gene TRBJ2-7; 7 nucleotides align to TRBD1. The trim removed 0 bases at V and 1 base at J, leaving 4 bases unmatched. There are 15 residues in the CDR3. CDR1 and CDR2 from the germline V gene are SGHRS and YFSETQ. The DNA of the CDR3 is TGCGCCAGCAGCTTGGGGGCAGGGGGTTCCTACGAGCAGTACTTC. Its protein is CASSLGAGGSYEQYF.

The chain combines TRBV20-1 with TRBJ1-1, with 9 nucleotides matching TRBD1. J was trimmed by 12 bases and V by 6 bases; bases with no gene match: 8. Germline assignment: CDR1 DFQATT and CDR2 SNEGSKA (reference sequence). This CDR3 contains 11 residues. The CDR3 DNA reads TGCAGTGCCAGGGACAGGGAAAAAACTTTCTTT. It codes for CSARDREKTFF.

The chain links TRBV5-1 to TRBJ1-1, with 9 positions matching TRBD1. With V trimmed by 4 bases and J by 7 bases, 11 bases remained unmatched. This CDR3 is built from 15 residues. Germline values: CDR1 SGHRS, CDR2 YFSETQ. The CDR3 DNA follows: TGCGCCAGCAGCCCCACGACAGGGGGAACGGGTGAAGCTTTCTTT. Translation: CASSPTTGGTGEAFF.

The V call is TRBV27, the J call TRBJ1-3, with 11 positions matching TRBD1. Losses at the gene ends were 6 bases for V and 6 bases for J; bases not matched to a gene: 7. The CDR3 is 15 amino acids. CDR1 and CDR2 from the germline V gene are MNHEY and SMNVEV (reference sequence). In DNA form, the CDR3 reads TGTGCCAGCAGATCCGCGGGACAGGGGGAAAACACCATATATTTT. It yields the protein CASRSAGQGENTIYF.

This chain uses TRBV5-4 with TRBJ2-3, with D perhaps TRBD1 (5 bases). Germline assignment: CDR1 SGHNT and CDR2 YYREEE (reference sequence). The ends were cut back, 1 base at V and 6 bases at J, with 9 bases in the middle. This CDR3 is 13 amino acids long. This chain's CDR3 is CASSLTGSDTQYF. The DNA for the CDR3 is TGTGCCAGCAGCTTGACAGGTTCGGATACGCAGTATTTT.

The V gene is TRBV5-1, the J gene TRBJ1-5; D is unresolved. Trimming took off 0 bases at V and 3 bases at J, with 10 bases between the two ends. CDR3 length: 15 amino acids. Germline lookup yields CDR1 SGHRS and CDR2 YFSETQ. CDR3 in DNA: TGCGCCAGCAGCTTGGATGCCGGGTCCAATCAGCCCCAGCATTTT. Translating it yields CASSLDAGSNQPQHF.

V is TRBV28 and J is TRBJ1-1, with D possibly matching TRBD1 (5 bases). The CDR3 runs to 13 residues. CDR1 and CDR2 from the germline V gene are MDHEN and SYDVKM. V was shortened by 8 bases and J by 0 bases, with 10 bases between the two germline ends. The CDR3 DNA follows: TGTGCCAGCCATCGGACATTGAACACTGAAGCTTTCTTT. Translating gives CASHRTLNTEAFF.

The rearrangement links TRBV5-1 to TRBJ2-7; the D gene is possibly TRBD2 (7 bases). The CDR3 is 16 amino acids. Germline CDR1 reads SGHRS; CDR2 reads YFSETQ. Trimming removed 0 bases from V and 12 bases from J, with 25 bases in between. CDR3 loop: CASSLALSRGLQRPYF. The CDR3 DNA reads as TGCGCCAGCAGCTTGGCCTTATCGCGGGGGCTCCAGCGTCCGTACTTC.

The chain recombines TRBV5-1 with TRBJ2-5; TRBD1 is a possible D gene (6 bases). The CDR3 covers 13 residues. Deletions cut 5 bases from V and 5 bases from J, with 13 bases between. Per the germline V gene, CDR1 is SGHRS and CDR2 is YFSETQ. The CDR3 region is CASSRTAGETQYF. The CDR3 coding sequence is TGCGCCAGCAGTAGGACAGCCGGGGAGACCCAGTACTTC.

The V gene is TRBV24-1, the J gene TRBJ1-6; a possible D gene is TRBD1 (5 bases). The CDR3 is 13 residues long. V was trimmed by 6 bases and J by 10 bases, leaving 12 bases between them. The germline V gene has CDR1 KGHDR and CDR2 SFDVKD. The CDR3 sequence: CATSPRAGSPLHF. CDR3 DNA sequence: TGTGCCACCAGTCCCAGGGCCGGCTCACCCCTCCACTTT.